Listed below are T cell receptor beta chains from one sample, sequenced in a study of blood T cell repertoires in COVID-19. The data were produced by immunoSEQ multiplex PCR, yet TCRdb's version contains in-frame clones alone and is incomplete. This table holds more than 45,000 clones, roughly nine tenths found once. Sequencing was performed on peripheral blood. Receptors originate from a man in his sixties with active or convalescent COVID-19. Each CDR3 is given with its conserved first and last residue. A D gene is named only where the DNA matches it firmly. Not all rows give a size; the values are once, few, many and, for expanded clones, a class.

>.|TRBV7-9|.|TRBJ1-2
CASSPIILREKSNYGYTF
>TRBD2|TRBV7-9|.|TRBJ2-5
CASSFPTSGGHHF
>.|TRBV6-2/TRBV6-3|.|TRBJ1-2
CASSYEANYGYTF
>.|TRBV18|.|TRBJ2-7
CASSPLRGSSYEQYF
>.|TRBV18|.|TRBJ2-7
CASSPPFRTYEQYF
>.|TRBV5-1|.|TRBJ2-3
CASSSHFTRGTQYF
>TRBD1|TRBV7-9|.|TRBJ1-1
CASSLGTGGITEAFF
>TRBD1|TRBV5-4|.|TRBJ2-5
CASSLDRGKQYF
>TRBD1|TRBV7-2|.|TRBJ1-2
CASRGDRGHYGYTF
>.|TRBV30|few|TRBJ1-6
CAWSYRDNSPLHF
>TRBD1|TRBV7-9|.|TRBJ2-3
CASSLAAGGADTQYF
>TRBD1|TRBV3-1/TRBV3-2|.|TRBJ1-1
CATEDRAVGNTEAFF